This T cell receptor beta chain was identified in a study of TIL therapy for anti-PD-1-resistant metastatic lung cancer. In the study overall: Patients had a median age of approximately 57 years (range 38-75).

Stated time point: pre-treatment sample, taken before nivolumab and TIL therapy. The tumor samples were excised metastases, mostly pleural nodules or supraclavicular lymph nodes. Patients then received nivolumab; progressors got lymphodepletion, TIL and IL-2. V dropped 5 bases and J dropped 1; count of bases not matched to a gene: 6. The CDR3 sequence is 15 residues long. The germline V gene has CDR1 SSHAT and CDR2 FNYEAQ (reference sequence). Sequencing used immunoSEQ v3. The table came from immunoSEQ multiplex PCR; TCRdb's copy has only in-frame clones and leaves some out. Of approximately 97,000 clones detected, around three fifths appear once; the ten largest clones hold roughly 11%.

This chain connects TRBV7-7 to TRBJ2-5, with 8 bases fitting TRBD1. The receptor's source is a person aged 25 to 85 with non-small cell lung cancer. Sequencing was performed on tumor tissue, taken at baseline. The CDR3 nucleotides are TGTGCCAGCAGCCAGGGACAGGAACCCCAAGAGACCCAGTACTTC. It codes for CASSQGQEPQETQYF.